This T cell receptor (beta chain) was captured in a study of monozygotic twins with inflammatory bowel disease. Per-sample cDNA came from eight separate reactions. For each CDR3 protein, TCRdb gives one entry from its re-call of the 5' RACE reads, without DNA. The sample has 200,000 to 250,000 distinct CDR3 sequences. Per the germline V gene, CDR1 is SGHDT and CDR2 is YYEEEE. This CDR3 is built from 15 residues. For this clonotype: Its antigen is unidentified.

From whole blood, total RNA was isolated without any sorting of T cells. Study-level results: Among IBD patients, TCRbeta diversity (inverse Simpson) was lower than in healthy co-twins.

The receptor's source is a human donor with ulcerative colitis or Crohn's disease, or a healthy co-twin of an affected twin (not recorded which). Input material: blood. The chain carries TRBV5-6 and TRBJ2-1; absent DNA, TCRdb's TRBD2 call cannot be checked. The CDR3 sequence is CASSSLEVAGNEQFF.